This T cell receptor (beta chain) was obtained from a study of T cell responses to AZD1222 COVID-19 vaccine. V lost 5 bases, J lost 0 bases, and 12 bases lay in between. This CDR3 is 15 amino acids long. The germline V gene encodes CDR1 MDHEN and CDR2 SYDVKM. A remark on this clone: Its specificity is not known.

Findings of the study overall: Epitopes outside B.1.351 and B.1.1.7 mutated regions reportedly drew nearly half of spike TCRs. Among those given AZD1222, only 5 to 7 were seropositive at baseline.

The table came from immunoSEQ multiplex PCR; TCRdb's copy has only in-frame clones and leaves some out. This sample has about 40,000 clones, with 80% to 90% found just once. The chain has TRBV28 and TRBJ2-3; D unresolved. The source was peripheral blood, collected 28 days after the second dose of the MenACWY control vaccine. The receptor comes from an adult who received the MenACWY meningococcal vaccine as a control. CDR3 in amino acids: CASSQFQASTDTQYF. CDR3 bases: TGTGCCAGCAGTCAATTCCAGGCCAGCACAGATACGCAGTATTTT.